This TCR beta chain emerged from a study of CD8 T cells in Susac syndrome. After extraction with the RNeasy kit, roughly 0.5 to 1 ug of the RNA was reverse transcribed using random hexamers. immunoSEQ multiplex PCR amplified TCR beta CDR3 across 54 Vbeta, 13 Jbeta. TCRdb redid the calling of the immunoSEQ multiplex PCR reads with MiXCR, one entry per CDR3 protein. The sample lists fewer than 100,000 distinct CDR3 sequences; 90% to 95% were seen once. The sample taken for sequencing was CD8+ T cells from PBMCs. The TCR was taken from a human donor with multiple sclerosis.

The chain's CDR3 is CASSPSMETQYF. CDR3 coding DNA: TGTGCCAGCAGCCCATCTATGGAGACCCAGTACTTC. This rearrangement joins TRBV12-3 or TRBV12-4 to TRBJ2-5; D is unclear. This CDR3 is built from 12 residues. The V and J ends lost 6 bases and 5 bases respectively, with 10 bases between them.